The present T cell receptor beta chain was sequenced within a study of cytomegalovirus exposure and HLA in healthy donors. Study in general: Among 150 million to 200 million T cells, an earlier analysis found around 100 million unique TCR beta sequences. There were around 390 genotyped donors. Of these, roughly 86% fell in the genetic ancestry cluster associated with self-reported Caucasian donors.

Germline loops: CDR1 LNHDA, CDR2 SQIVND (reference sequence). CDR3 length: 18 residues. Details on this clone: Its specificity is unknown.

Whole-study results and caveats: It was in a later analysis that TCR association rates were seen to vary by HLA locus, highest for DRB1 and lowest for HLA-C.

In the PCR, 60 Vbeta and 13 Jbeta primers were used. Generated by immunoSEQ multiplex PCR, the TCRdb table keeps only in-frame clones and is missing some. The sample records around 150,000 clones, roughly 70% being singletons. The specimen was PBMCs. This TCR was sampled from a human donor in good health. This rearrangement joins TRBV19 to TRBJ2-5, with TRBD1 identical over 10 bases. TRBJ2-7 explains the end of the DNA better; the J call may be wrong. The CDR3 here is CASSPIPWTGGRSYEQYF. The CDR3 coding sequence is TGTGCCAGTAGTCCAATTCCTTGGACAGGGGGACGTTCCTACGAGCAGTACTTC.